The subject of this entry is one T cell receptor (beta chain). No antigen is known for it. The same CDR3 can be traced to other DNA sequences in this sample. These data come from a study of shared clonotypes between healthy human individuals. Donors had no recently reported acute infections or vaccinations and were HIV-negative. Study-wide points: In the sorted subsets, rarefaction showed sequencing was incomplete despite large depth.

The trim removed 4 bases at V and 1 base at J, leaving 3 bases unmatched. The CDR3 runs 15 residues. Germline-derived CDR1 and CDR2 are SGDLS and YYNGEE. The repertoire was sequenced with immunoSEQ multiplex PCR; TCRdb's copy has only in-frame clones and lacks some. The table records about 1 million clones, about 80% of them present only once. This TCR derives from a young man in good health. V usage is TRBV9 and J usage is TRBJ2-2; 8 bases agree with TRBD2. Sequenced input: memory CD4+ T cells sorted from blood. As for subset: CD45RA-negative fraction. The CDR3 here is CASSTSGGNTGELFF. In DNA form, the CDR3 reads TGTGCCAGCAGCACTAGCGGTGGGAACACCGGGGAGCTGTTTTTT.